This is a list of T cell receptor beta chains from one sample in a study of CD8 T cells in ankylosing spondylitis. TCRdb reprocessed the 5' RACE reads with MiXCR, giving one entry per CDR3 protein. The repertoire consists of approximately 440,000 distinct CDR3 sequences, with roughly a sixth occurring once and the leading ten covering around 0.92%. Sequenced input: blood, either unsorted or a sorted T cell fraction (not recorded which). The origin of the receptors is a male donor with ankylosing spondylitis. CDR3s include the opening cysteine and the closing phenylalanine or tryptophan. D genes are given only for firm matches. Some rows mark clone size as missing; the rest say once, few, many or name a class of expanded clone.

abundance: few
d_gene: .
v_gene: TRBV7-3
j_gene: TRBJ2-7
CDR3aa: CASSSSGKDGKQYF
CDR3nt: TGTGCCAGCAGCAGCTCCGGGAAGGACGGAAAGCAGTACTTC

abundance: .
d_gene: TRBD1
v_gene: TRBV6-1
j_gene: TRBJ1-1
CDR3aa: CASSRNRGGSEAFF
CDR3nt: TGTGCCAGCAGTCGGAACAGGGGAGGGTCTGAAGCTTTCTTT

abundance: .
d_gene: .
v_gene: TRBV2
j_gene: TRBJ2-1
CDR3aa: CASRAPGTYNEQFF
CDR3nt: TGTGCCAGCAGGGCCCCCGGGACCTACAATGAGCAGTTCTTC

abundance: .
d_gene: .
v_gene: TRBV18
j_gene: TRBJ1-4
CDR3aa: CASSLKNEKLFF
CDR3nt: TGTGCCAGCTCACTAAAAAATGAAAAACTGTTTTTT

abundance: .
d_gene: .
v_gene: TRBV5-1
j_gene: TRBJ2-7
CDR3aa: CASSLELARYEQYF
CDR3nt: TGCGCCAGCAGCTTGGAACTAGCTAGGTACGAGCAGTACTTC

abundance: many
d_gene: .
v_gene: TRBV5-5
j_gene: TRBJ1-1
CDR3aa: CASSLRSAGSNTEAFF
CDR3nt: TGTGCCAGCAGCTTGAGGTCGGCAGGCTCCAACACTGAAGCTTTCTTT

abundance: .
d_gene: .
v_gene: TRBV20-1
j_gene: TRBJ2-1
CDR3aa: CSAPITDSRSYNEQFF
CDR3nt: TGCAGTGCTCCAATAACAGACTCACGCTCCTACAATGAGCAGTTCTTC

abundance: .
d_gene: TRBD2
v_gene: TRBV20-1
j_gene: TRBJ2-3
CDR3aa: CSAATGTRKDTQYF
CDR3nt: TGCAGTGCTGCAACCGGGACTAGGAAAGATACGCAGTATTTT

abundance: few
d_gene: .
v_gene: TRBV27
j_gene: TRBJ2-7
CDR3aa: CASGPILQRAYEQYF
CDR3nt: TGTGCCAGCGGGCCCATTTTACAGCGAGCCTACGAGCAGTACTTC

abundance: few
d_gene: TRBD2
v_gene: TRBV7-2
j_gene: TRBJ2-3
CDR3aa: CASNRGRPSTDTQYF
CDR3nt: TGTGCCAGCAATCGCGGGAGGCCGAGCACAGATACGCAGTATTTT

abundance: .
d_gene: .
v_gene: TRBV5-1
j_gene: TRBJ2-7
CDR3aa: CASSLAGDPIVHEQYF
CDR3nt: TGCGCCAGCAGCTTGGCGGGGGACCCCATTGTCCACGAGCAGTACTTC

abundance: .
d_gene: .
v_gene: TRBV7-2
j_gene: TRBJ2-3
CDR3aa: CASSPVGRGTDTQYF
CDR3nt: TGTGCCAGCAGCCCCGTCGGACGCGGCACAGATACGCAGTATTTT

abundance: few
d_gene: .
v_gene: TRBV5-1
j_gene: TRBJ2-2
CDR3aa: CASSRDRGKGGELFF
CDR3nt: TGCGCCAGCAGCCGTGACCGGGGGAAGGGCGGGGAGCTGTTTTTT

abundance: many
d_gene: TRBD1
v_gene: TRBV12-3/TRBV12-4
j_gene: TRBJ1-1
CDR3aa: CASSLVTGGVETFF
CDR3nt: TGTGCCAGCAGTTTAGTGACAGGGGGCGTTGAAACTTTCTTT

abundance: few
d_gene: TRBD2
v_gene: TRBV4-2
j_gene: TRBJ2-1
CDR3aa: CASSQGVLAGGDEQFF
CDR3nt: TGTGCCAGCAGCCAAGGGGTCCTAGCGGGGGGTGATGAGCAGTTCTTC

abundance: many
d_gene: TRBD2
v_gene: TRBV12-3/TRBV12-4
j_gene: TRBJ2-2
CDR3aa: CASRPRGGANTGELFF
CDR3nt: TGTGCCAGCAGGCCTCGCGGGGGGGCGAACACCGGGGAGCTGTTTTTT

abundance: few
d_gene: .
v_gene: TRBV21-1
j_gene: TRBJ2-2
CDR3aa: CASSKDRGHTGELFF
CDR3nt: TGTGCCAGCAGCAAAGACAGGGGGCACACCGGGGAGCTGTTTTTT

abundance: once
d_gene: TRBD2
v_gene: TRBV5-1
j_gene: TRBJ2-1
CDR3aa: CASSPGVAGHNEQFF
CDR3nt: TGCGCCAGCAGCCCCGGGGTAGCGGGCCACAATGAGCAGTTCTTC

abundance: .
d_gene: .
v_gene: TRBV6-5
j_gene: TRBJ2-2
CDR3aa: CASSYGGQRTGELFF
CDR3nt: TGTGCCAGCAGTTACGGCGGACAGCGCACCGGGGAGCTGTTTTTT

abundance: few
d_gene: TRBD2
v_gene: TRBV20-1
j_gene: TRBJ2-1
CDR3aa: CSANRLADYNEQFF
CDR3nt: TGCAGTGCTAACCGACTAGCGGACTACAATGAGCAGTTCTTC

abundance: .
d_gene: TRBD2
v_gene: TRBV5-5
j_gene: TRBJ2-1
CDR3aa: CASSFLPKRGSSYNEQFF
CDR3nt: TGTGCCAGCAGCTTTCTCCCTAAGCGGGGGAGCTCCTACAATGAGCAGTTCTTC

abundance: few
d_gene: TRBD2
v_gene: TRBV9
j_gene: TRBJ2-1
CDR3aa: CASSVGLAGAGANEQFF
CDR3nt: TGTGCCAGCAGCGTAGGACTAGCGGGAGCCGGGGCCAATGAGCAGTTCTTC

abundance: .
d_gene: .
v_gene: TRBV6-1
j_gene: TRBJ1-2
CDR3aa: CASTSSRDGAANYGYTF
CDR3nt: TGTGCCAGCACATCGTCCCGGGACGGAGCAGCTAACTATGGCTACACCTTC

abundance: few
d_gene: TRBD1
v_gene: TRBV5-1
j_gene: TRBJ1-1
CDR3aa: CASSLAKGQARAAFF
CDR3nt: TGCGCCAGCAGCTTGGCCAAGGGACAGGCCCGGGCGGCTTTCTTT